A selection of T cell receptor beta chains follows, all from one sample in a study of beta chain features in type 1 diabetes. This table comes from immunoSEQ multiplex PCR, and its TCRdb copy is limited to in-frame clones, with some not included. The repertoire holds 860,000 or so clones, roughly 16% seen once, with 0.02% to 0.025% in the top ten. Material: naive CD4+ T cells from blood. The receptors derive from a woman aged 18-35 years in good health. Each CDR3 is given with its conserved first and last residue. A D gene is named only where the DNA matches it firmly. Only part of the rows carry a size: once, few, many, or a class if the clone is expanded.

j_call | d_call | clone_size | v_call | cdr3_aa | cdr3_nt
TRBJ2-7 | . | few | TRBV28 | CASSLNPSLYEQYF | TGTGCCAGCAGTTTAAACCCCTCCCTCTACGAGCAGTACTTC
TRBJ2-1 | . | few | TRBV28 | CASRGGWDFRAYNEQFF | TGTGCCAGCAGAGGAGGCTGGGACTTTCGGGCCTACAATGAGCAGTTCTTC
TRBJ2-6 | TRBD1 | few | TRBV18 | CASSPQGEANVLTF | TGTGCCAGCTCACCCCAGGGGGAAGCCAACGTCCTGACTTTC
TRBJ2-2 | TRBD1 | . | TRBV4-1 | CASSHRDRDWELFF | TGCGCCAGCAGCCACCGGGACAGGGACTGGGAGCTGTTTTTT
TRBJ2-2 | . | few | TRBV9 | CASSVGASLAPGELFF | TGTGCCAGCAGCGTAGGGGCTAGCCTAGCCCCCGGGGAGCTGTTTTTT
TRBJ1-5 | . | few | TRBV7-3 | CASSTDRNQPQHF | TGTGCCAGCAGCACGGACCGGAATCAGCCCCAGCATTTT
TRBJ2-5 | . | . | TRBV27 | CASSLQPGAAGYQETQYF | TGTGCCAGCAGTTTGCAGCCCGGCGCCGCGGGATACCAAGAGACCCAGTACTTC
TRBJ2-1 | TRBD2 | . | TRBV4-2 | CASSLEFLAGGYNEQFF | TGTGCCAGCAGCCTGGAATTTCTAGCGGGAGGTTACAATGAGCAGTTCTTC
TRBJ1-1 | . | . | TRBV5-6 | CASSLVRRNTEAFF | TGTGCCAGCAGCTTGGTTCGCCGGAACACTGAAGCTTTCTTT
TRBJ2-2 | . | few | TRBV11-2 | CASSLEVSGELFF | TGTGCCAGCAGCTTAGAAGTATCCGGGGAGCTGTTTTTT
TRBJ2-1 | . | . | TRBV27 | CASSSIPRGNEQFF | TGTGCCAGCAGTTCCATTCCCAGGGGAAATGAGCAGTTCTTC
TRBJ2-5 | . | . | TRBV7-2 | CASGRDRMEETQYF | TGTGCCAGCGGCCGCGACAGGATGGAAGAGACCCAGTACTTC
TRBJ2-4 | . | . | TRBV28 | CASSQMGTKNIQYF | TGTGCCAGCTCCCAAATGGGGACCAAAAACATTCAGTACTTC
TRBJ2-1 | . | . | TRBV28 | CASGNRDLGRNEQFF | TGTGCCAGTGGGAACCGGGACTTAGGGAGGAATGAGCAGTTCTTC
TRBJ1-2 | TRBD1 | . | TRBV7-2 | CASSFLITGVGGYTF | TGTGCCAGCAGCTTCCTAATAACAGGGGTTGGCGGCTACACCTTC
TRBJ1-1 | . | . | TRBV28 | CASRLDGRNTEAFF | TGTGCCAGCAGGCTCGACGGGAGGAACACTGAAGCTTTCTTT
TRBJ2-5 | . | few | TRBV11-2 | CASSSFSETQYF | TGTGCCAGCAGCTCTTTCTCAGAGACCCAGTACTTC
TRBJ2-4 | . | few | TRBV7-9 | CASSFPTGYKNIQYF | TGTGCCAGCAGCTTCCCCACAGGGTACAAAAACATTCAGTACTTC
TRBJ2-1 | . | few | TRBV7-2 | CASSLAAASYNEQFF | TGTGCCAGCAGCTTAGCGGCTGCGTCCTACAATGAGCAGTTCTTC
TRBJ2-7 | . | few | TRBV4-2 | CASSQYRESYEQYF | TGTGCCAGCAGCCAGTACAGAGAGTCCTACGAGCAGTACTTC
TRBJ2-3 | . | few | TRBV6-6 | CASTQVGPDTQYF | TGTGCCAGCACGCAAGTGGGGCCAGATACGCAGTATTTT
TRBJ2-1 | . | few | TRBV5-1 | CASSLISSYNEQFF | TGCGCCAGCAGCTTGATTAGCTCCTACAATGAGCAGTTCTTC
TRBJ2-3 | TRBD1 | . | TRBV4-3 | CASSQEGQGMTTQYF | TGCGCCAGCAGCCAGGAAGGACAGGGTATGACAACGCAGTATTTT
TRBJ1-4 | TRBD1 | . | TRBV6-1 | CASRRSTGGLVFF | TGTGCCAGCAGGCGGTCCACAGGGGGTTTGGTGTTTTTT
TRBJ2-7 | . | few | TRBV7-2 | CASSLVDFSYEQYF | TGTGCCAGCAGCTTAGTCGACTTCTCCTACGAGCAGTACTTC
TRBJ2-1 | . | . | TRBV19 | CASSRTVKQFGQFF | TGTGCCAGTAGCCGGACAGTAAAACAATTCGGGCAGTTCTTC
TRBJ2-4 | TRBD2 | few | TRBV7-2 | CASSQDRAGVAKNIQYF | TGCGCCAGCAGCCAAGATCGGGCGGGAGTAGCCAAAAACATTCAGTACTTC
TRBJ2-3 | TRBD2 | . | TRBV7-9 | CASSGLAGLDTQYF | TGTGCCAGCTCGGGACTAGCGGGACTCGATACGCAGTATTTT
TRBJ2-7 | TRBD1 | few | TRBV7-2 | CASSMGTGRRNEQYF | TGTGCCAGCAGCATGGGGACAGGGCGTCGGAACGAGCAGTACTTC
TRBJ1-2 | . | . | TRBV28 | CASRPYPATTINYGYTF | TGTGCCAGCAGACCTTATCCGGCCACAACAATAAACTATGGCTACACCTTC
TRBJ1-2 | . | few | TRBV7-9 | CASSWNDGLSYTF | TGTGCCAGCAGTTGGAACGACGGTCTAAGCTACACCTTC
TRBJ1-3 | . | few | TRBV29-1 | CSVVSSGNTIYF | TGCAGCGTTGTTTCTTCCGGAAACACCATATATTTT
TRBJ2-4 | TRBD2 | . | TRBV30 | CASRDGRAWGIQYF | TGTGCCTCGAGGGACGGGAGGGCCTGGGGCATTCAGTACTTC
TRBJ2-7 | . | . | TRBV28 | CASSPAVPGEQYF | TGTGCCAGCAGTCCGGCGGTTCCTGGGGAGCAGTACTTC
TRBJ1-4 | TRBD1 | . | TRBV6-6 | CASSLPGQGMEKLFF | TGTGCCAGCAGTTTGCCGGGACAGGGGATGGAAAAACTGTTTTTT
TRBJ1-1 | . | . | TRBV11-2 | CASSLKGGTEAFF | TGTGCCAGCAGCCTGAAGGGTGGAACTGAAGCTTTCTTT
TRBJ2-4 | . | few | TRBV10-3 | CAIGNAKNIQYF | TGTGCCATCGGTAATGCCAAAAACATTCAGTACTTC
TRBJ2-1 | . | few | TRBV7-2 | CAGRGVEGYYNEQFF | TGTGCCGGCCGCGGGGTTGAGGGATACTACAATGAGCAGTTCTTC
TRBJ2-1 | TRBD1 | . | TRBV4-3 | CASSRNRGAYNEQFF | TGCGCCAGCAGCCGGAACAGGGGGGCCTACAATGAGCAGTTCTTC
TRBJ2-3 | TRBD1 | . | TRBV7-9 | CASSPQGALVADTQYF | TGTGCCAGCAGCCCTCAGGGGGCGCTTGTCGCAGATACGCAGTATTTT